This T cell receptor beta chain originates from a study of response to subunit inactivated influenza vaccine (dated by TCRdb to 2017 to 2018). Looking at the study overall: To follow how T cells responded to a trivalent subunit inactivated influenza vaccine, the researchers relied on deep quantitative profiling of the T cell receptor repertoire.

This clonotype was detected only a few times. It lacks a known antigen. No base qualities exist here, and no much larger clone lies one base off it. Overall results and qualifications from the work: According to the authors, only a limited number of new T cells may be recruited by each seasonal influenza vaccination.

The method behind the library was RT-PCR. For sequencing, an Illumina HiSeq 2500 was employed. TCRdb reran the public reads through fastp at Q25 and MiXCR, keeping productive beta chains. Rows with one shared CDR3 protein collapse into an entry with the most common genes and DNA. The sample contains about 800,000 distinct CDR3 sequences, over 20% of them found a single time. The ten top clones hold more than 8.5% of the sample. Trimming at the junction amounts to 7 bases on V and 2 bases on J, and the germline ends lie 19 bases apart. From cysteine to phenylalanine, the CDR3 is 16 amino acids long. Only the CDR3 region is kept as DNA, spanning 48 bases read in frame from base 1.

The sequence links TRBV12-3 or TRBV12-4 to TRBJ2-3; the D region possibly corresponds to TRBD1 (6 bases align). Sequenced material: PBMCs from blood, taken roughly 5 days after vaccination. The sequence was collected from a man aged 50 to 60 who received an inactivated influenza vaccine. Donor details come from another sample of the same person, matched by shared clones. CDR3 sequence: CASNGGGGLPTDTQYF. The sequence in DNA is TGTGCCAGCAATGGGGGTGGGGGCCTCCCCACAGATACGCAGTATTTT.